Below are 9 T cell receptor beta chains sequenced from a single sample in a study of T cells after yellow fever vaccination. Each CDR3 protein gets one entry after TCRdb re-called the 5' RACE reads with MiXCR. The table lists about 170,000 distinct CDR3 sequences, 6.2% of them singletons. The sample consisted of CD4+ T cells sorted from PBMCs, taken on the day of the first yellow fever vaccination. These receptors were collected from a man between 18 and 35 years old who received the YFV17D yellow fever vaccine.

The chain uses TRBV7-2 and TRBJ2-4; 7 nucleotides agree with TRBD2. Germline loops: CDR1 SGHTA, CDR2 FQGNSA. This CDR3 spans 14 amino acids. The ends lost 3 bases at V and 5 bases at J; junction bases unmatched: 4. CDR3 in amino acids: CASSFNRGENIQYF. The CDR3 coding sequence is TGTGCCAGCAGCTTTAACCGGGGGGAAAACATTCAGTACTTC.

The sample holds many counts of this clonotype. V gene TRBV7-7 combines with J gene TRBJ2-2, with 8 bases identical to TRBD2. Trimming removed 4 bases from V and 0 bases from J; junction bases left unmatched: 4. CDR3 size: 16 residues. CDR1 and CDR2 from the germline V gene are SSHAT and FNYEAQ (reference sequence). CDR3 loop: CASSSRLATNTGELFF. CDR3 sequence (DNA): TGTGCCAGCAGCTCTCGACTAGCGACGAACACCGGGGAGCTGTTTTTT.

This clonotype was counted ten times or more. J is TRBJ2-1 and V is TRBV7-2; 7 nucleotides align to TRBD2. This CDR3 region has 16 residues. Unmatched junction bases numbered 7, after V lost 4 bases and J lost 1 base. Germline CDR1 and CDR2: SGHTA and FQGNSA. The CDR3 here is CASSWSRTRSYNEQFF. The CDR3 DNA reads as TGTGCCAGCAGCTGGTCCCGGACTAGGTCCTACAATGAGCAGTTCTTC.

This clonotype has ten or more counts. V is TRBV7-6 and J is TRBJ2-3, with D unclear. The CDR3 runs to 15 residues. CDR1 is SGHVS and CDR2 is FNYEAQ in the germline V gene. Trimming stripped 2 bases from V and 2 bases from J, with 11 bases between. The CDR3 protein is CASSLSAGYTDTQYF. The CDR3 DNA sequence: TGTGCCAGCAGCTTATCGGCCGGATACACAGATACGCAGTATTTT.

This clonotype was seen at least ten times. V usage is TRBV2 and J usage is TRBJ1-1; 7 bases are shared with TRBD1. V shed 6 bases and J 12 bases; nucleotides not matched to a gene: 22. The CDR3 contains 16 residues. Germline V lookup: CDR1 SNHLY, CDR2 FYNNEI. The DNA of the CDR3 is TGTGCCAGCAGGAGGGAAGCTGCGCCCCACAGGGGCTTGACTTTCTTT. It specifies CASRREAAPHRGLTFF. Full variable domain (rest looked up from reference TRBV2 and TRBJ1-1): EPEVTQTPSHQVTQMGQEVILRCVPISNHLYFYWYRQILGQKVEFLVSFYNNEISEKSEIFDDQFSVERPDGSNFTLKIRSTKLEDSAMYFCASRREAAPHRGLTFFGQGTRLTVV.

This chain joins TRBV5-1 and TRBJ2-7; the match to TRBD2 covers 7 bases. The CDR3 totals 12 residues. In germline, CDR1 is SGHRS, CDR2 YFSETQ. V trimming: 1 base; J trimming: 10 bases; junction bases outside the gene matches: 5. The CDR3 protein is CASSLSGVAQYF. The CDR3 nucleotides are TGCGCCAGCAGCTTGAGCGGGGTGGCACAGTACTTC.

This clonotype was recorded at least ten times. This chain joins TRBV4-2 and TRBJ2-5; D unresolved. CDR3 size: 17 residues. In germline, CDR1 is LGHNA, CDR2 YNFKEQ. V gave up 0 bases and J gave up 2 bases, with 16 bases separating them. CDR3 amino acids: CASSQDPPQVGQETQYF. The DNA of the CDR3 is TGTGCCAGCAGCCAAGATCCCCCCCAAGTCGGTCAAGAGACCCAGTACTTC.

This clonotype was detected ten times or more. The chain couples TRBV7-9 to TRBJ2-1; 7 nucleotides match TRBD2. Germline CDR1 is SEHNR and CDR2 is FQNEAQ (reference sequence). J lost 6 bases, V lost 3 bases, and 8 bases had no gene match. This CDR3 spans 15 amino acids. Written as DNA, the CDR3 is TGTGCCAGCAGCTTCACCCGGACTAGTGGCAATGAGCAGTTCTTC. Translation: CASSFTRTSGNEQFF.

In this sample, this clonotype turned up a few times. V and J are TRBV7-2 and TRBJ2-3, with D unresolved. Germline V CDR1 and CDR2: SGHTA, FQGNSA. This CDR3 region has 13 residues. V shed 5 bases and J shed 3 bases, with 9 bases lying between them. The DNA of the CDR3 is TGTGCCAGCAGCAGCCCAGAGACAGATACGCAGTATTTT. This sequence encodes CASSSPETDTQYF. The full variable domain, its missing parts supplied by reference TRBV7-2 and TRBJ2-3, is GAGVSQSPSNKVTEKGKDVELRCDPISGHTALYWYRQSLGQGLEFLIYFQGNSAPDKSGLPSDRFSAERTGGSVSTLTIQRTQQEDSAVYLCASSSPETDTQYFGPGTRLTVL.